The T cell receptor (beta chain) described here comes from a study of blood T cell repertoires in COVID-19. Whole-study context: Spain, Italy and the United States supplied samples that represented acute and convalescent COVID-19.

Profiling relied on immunoSEQ multiplex PCR, and the TCRdb table lists in-frame clones only, not all of them. Among about 190,000 clones listed, around 80% were seen once. The CDR3 consists of 15 residues. J was trimmed by 4 bases and V by 10 bases; bases with no gene match: 13. CDR1 is MNHEY and CDR2 is SVGAGI in the germline V gene. Sequencing used peripheral blood. The clonotype was recovered from a woman aged 80 or over with active or convalescent COVID-19. J is TRBJ1-1 and V is TRBV6-5, with 9 positions matching TRBD1. The CDR3 region is CATVPGQGYGTEAFF. The CDR3 nucleotides are TGTGCCACAGTCCCGGGACAGGGATACGGCACTGAAGCTTTCTTT.